This T cell receptor (beta chain) was found in a study of blood T cell repertoires in COVID-19. Turning to the study itself: Sites in the United States, Italy and Spain provided acute and convalescent COVID-19 samples. T cells, B-cell-depleted T cells, or PBMCs supplied cDNA or gDNA.

A word on this clone: Its ends do not fully match the called genes, so a read error is possible.

In the original workflow: Nucleated cell counts were estimated from reference gene primer amplification. Sequencing used immunoSEQ multiplex PCR; TCRdb keeps in-frame clones, though not all of them. The D gene and trimming were derived from the DNA, and the V and J assignments and clone size from that table. Among some 380,000 clones listed, 90% were seen once. The CDR3 spans 15 residues. The germline V gene has CDR1 SGHRS and CDR2 YFSETQ. The sequenced sample was peripheral blood. V usage is TRBV5-1 and J usage is TRBJ2-6, with a possible D match to TRBD1 (5 bases). The source of this sequence is a man aged 18 to 30 with active or convalescent COVID-19. The DNA for the CDR3 is TGCGCCAGCAGCTTGCGCGCCACTGGGGCCAACGTGCTGACTTTC. It codes for CASSLRATGANVLTF.